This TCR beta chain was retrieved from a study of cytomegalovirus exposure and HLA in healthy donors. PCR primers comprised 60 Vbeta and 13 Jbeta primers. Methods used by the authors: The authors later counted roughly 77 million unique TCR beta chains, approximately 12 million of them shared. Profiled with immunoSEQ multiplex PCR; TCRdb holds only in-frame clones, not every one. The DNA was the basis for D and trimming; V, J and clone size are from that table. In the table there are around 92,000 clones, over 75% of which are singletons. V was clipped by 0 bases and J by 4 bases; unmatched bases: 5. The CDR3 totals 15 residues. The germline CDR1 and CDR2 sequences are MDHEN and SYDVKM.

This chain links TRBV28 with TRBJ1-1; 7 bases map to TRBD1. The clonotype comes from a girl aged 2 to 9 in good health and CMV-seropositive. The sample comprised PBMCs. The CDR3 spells CASSLWAGGFTEAFF. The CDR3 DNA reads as TGTGCCAGCAGTTTATGGGCAGGGGGTTTCACTGAAGCTTTCTTT.